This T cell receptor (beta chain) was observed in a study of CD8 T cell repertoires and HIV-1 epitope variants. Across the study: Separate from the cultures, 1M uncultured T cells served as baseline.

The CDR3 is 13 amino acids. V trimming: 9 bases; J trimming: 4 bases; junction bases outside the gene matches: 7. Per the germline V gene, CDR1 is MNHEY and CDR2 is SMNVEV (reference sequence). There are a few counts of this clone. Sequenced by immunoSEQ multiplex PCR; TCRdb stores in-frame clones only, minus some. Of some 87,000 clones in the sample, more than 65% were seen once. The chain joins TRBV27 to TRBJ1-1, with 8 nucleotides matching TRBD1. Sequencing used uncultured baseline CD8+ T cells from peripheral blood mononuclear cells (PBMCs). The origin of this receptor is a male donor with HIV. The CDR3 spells CASQDRDLTEAFF. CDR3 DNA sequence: TGTGCCAGTCAGGACAGGGACCTCACTGAAGCTTTCTTT.